Here is one TCR beta chain with its context. Its antigen is currently unknown. The source of the sample is a study of cytomegalovirus exposure and HLA in healthy donors. Study outcomes and limitations: With high specificity and sensitivity, the classifier reportedly diagnosed cytomegalovirus status. Cytomegalovirus-associated status was assigned to about 150 TCR beta chains. Researchers reported that three CMV-associated chains were confirmed in vitro as CMV antigen-specific.

Clones were sequenced by immunoSEQ multiplex PCR, and TCRdb holds only the in-frame ones, with some missing. The sample consists of 95,000 to 150,000 clones, 70% to 90% of them appearing once. The CDR3 consists of 16 residues. Germline V CDR1 and CDR2: SEHNR, FQNEAQ (reference sequence). After removal of 5 bases from V and 3 bases from J, the junction contained 10 bases not matched to a gene. This TCR came from a woman in her late teens or twenties in good health and CMV-seropositive. V is TRBV7-9 and J is TRBJ2-3; 8 bases fit TRBD1. The sample taken for sequencing was PBMCs. The CDR3 here is CASSLGQGAGTDTQYF. The CDR3, as DNA: TGTGCCAGCAGCCTAGGGCAGGGGGCCGGGACAGATACGCAGTATTTT.